Following are 21 T cell receptor beta chains from one sample sequenced in a study of OX40 agonist ivuxolimab in advanced cancers. Assay: immunoSEQ multiplex PCR; the TCRdb copy retains only in-frame clones and omits some. The data contain 90,000 or so clones, approximately 90% of them singletons. Sequencing was performed on CD4+ or CD8+ T cells sorted from blood, taken in a trial of the OX40 agonist ivuxolimab. The receptors originated from an adult with an advanced solid tumor such as melanoma, head and neck, liver or kidney cancer.

This chain uses TRBV7-9 with TRBJ2-1, with 13 nucleotides matching TRBD2. Germline trimming cut 5 bases from V and 9 bases from J; bases unmatched to any gene: 4. The germline gives CDR1 SEHNR, CDR2 FQNEAQ (reference sequence). This CDR3 is 14 amino acids long. The CDR3 sequence: CASSLGLAGVEQFF. CDR3 coding DNA: TGTGCCAGCAGCCTTGGACTAGCGGGAGTTGAGCAGTTCTTC.

The chain carries TRBV28 and TRBJ2-7; a weak D match, TRBD1 (7 bases). V was pared by 3 bases and J by 4 bases, with 19 bases between. This CDR3 comprises 16 residues. Germline V gene sequence: CDR1 MDHEN, CDR2 SYDVKM. Here the CDR3 DNA reads TGTGCCAGCAGTTTGATTGGACAGGACTATTTATACGAGCAGTACTTC. This encodes CASSLIGQDYLYEQYF.

The gene calls are TRBV7-9 and TRBJ1-2, with TRBD1 as a possible D gene (6 bases). With 5 bases removed from V and 3 bases from J, the gap between germline ends came to 19 bases. From germline, CDR1 is SEHNR and CDR2 FQNEAQ (reference sequence). The CDR3 contains 16 residues. CDR3 DNA sequence: TGTGCCAGCAGCCAATTTACGTGGGGGGCTCACTATGGCTACACCTTC. This gives the protein CASSQFTWGAHYGYTF.

The chain recombines TRBV11-3 with TRBJ2-3, with TRBD1 matching over 8 bases. The length of the CDR3 is 14 residues. Germline values: CDR1 SGHNT, CDR2 YENEEA. The V and J ends lost 6 bases and 3 bases, in that order; junction bases with no gene match: 5. This CDR3 reads CASSSRTGTDTQYF. CDR3 in DNA: TGTGCCAGCAGTTCCCGGACAGGGACAGATACGCAGTATTTT.

The V gene is TRBV11-3, the J gene TRBJ2-1, with D uncertain. This CDR3 is built from 14 residues. Germline CDR1 is SGHNT and CDR2 is YENEEA. V was clipped by 4 bases and J by 5 bases, with 12 bases between them. The CDR3 here is CASSSLRADNEQFF. In DNA, the CDR3 is TGTGCCAGCAGCTCCCTACGGGCCGACAATGAGCAGTTCTTC. Combining the CDR3 with reference TRBV11-3 and TRBJ2-1 gives the whole variable domain EAGVVQSPRYKIIEKKQPVAFWCNPISGHNTLYWYLQNLGQGPELLIRYENEEAVDDSQLPKDRFSAERLKGVDSTLKIQPAELGDSAVYLCASSSLRADNEQFFGPGTRLTVL.

This clone was seen once. This chain links TRBV28 with TRBJ2-3; the D call may be TRBD1 or TRBD2 (5 bases each). The V and J ends lost 7 bases and 0 bases respectively, with 17 bases between them. Germline values: CDR1 MDHEN, CDR2 SYDVKM. The CDR3 loop spans 16 amino acids. This CDR3 reads CASTEGRTLSTDTQYF. Here the CDR3 DNA reads TGTGCCAGCACCGAGGGACGGACCCTTAGCACAGATACGCAGTATTTT. Complete variable domain (other parts from reference TRBV28 and TRBJ2-3): DVKVTQSSRYLVKRTGEKVFLECVQDMDHENMFWYRQDPGLGLRLIYFSYDVKMKEKGDIPEGYSVSREKKERFSLILESASTNQTSMYLCASTEGRTLSTDTQYFGPGTRLTVL.

The CDR3 region is CASSLRRGGMNTEAFF. The CDR3 nucleotides are TGTGCCAGCAGCTTAAGAAGGGGGGGTATGAACACTGAAGCTTTCTTT. The chain links TRBV7-9 to TRBJ1-1, with a possible D match to TRBD1 (6 bases). This CDR3 is 16 amino acids long. Trimming cost V 2 bases and J 0 bases, with 13 bases left between them. Looked up from germline, CDR1 is SEHNR and CDR2 is FQNEAQ (reference sequence).

The chain recombines TRBV7-2 with TRBJ2-1; maybe TRBD1 (6 bases). Trimming took 2 bases from V and 10 from J, leaving 21 bases between them. From germline, CDR1 is SGHTA and CDR2 FQGNSA. The CDR3 extends over 16 amino acids. CDR3 loop: CASSLLVWLADREQFF. The CDR3 nucleotides read TGTGCCAGCAGCTTATTGGTATGGCTAGCAGACAGGGAGCAGTTCTTC.

This rearrangement joins TRBV7-3 to TRBJ2-2, with TRBD2 identical over 8 bases. Germline CDR1 reads SGHTA; CDR2 reads FQGTGA. J lost 5 bases, V lost 2 bases, and 13 bases had no gene match. CDR3 size: 18 residues. CDR3 nucleotides: TGTGCCAGCAGCTTAGTTTCGCGGGAGGTCGGTGGGACCGGGGAGCTGTTTTTT. It codes for CASSLVSREVGGTGELFF.

The chain carries TRBV12-5 and TRBJ1-2; 7 bases fit TRBD1. V dropped 1 base and J dropped 8; count of bases not matched to a gene: 4. Germline CDR1 and CDR2: LGHNT and FRNRAP. The CDR3 spans 13 residues. CDR3 in amino acids: CASGLGRGRGYTF. The CDR3 nucleotides read TGTGCTAGTGGTTTGGGGAGGGGGCGCGGCTACACCTTC.

This clone was picked up one time. In DNA form, the CDR3 reads TGCGCCAGCAGCTTGGTTGGTAGCGGGAGTAAGGGGGATGAGCAGTTCTTC. Its translation is CASSLVGSGSKGDEQFF. The chain carries TRBV5-1 and TRBJ2-1; 9 positions agree with TRBD2. The CDR3 runs to 17 residues. Trimming cost V 0 bases and J 8 bases; bases outside gene matches: 12. The germline V gene has CDR1 SGHRS and CDR2 YFSETQ.

The V gene is TRBV6-1, the J gene TRBJ1-2, with D possibly being TRBD1 (5 bases). With 3 bases removed from V and 6 bases from J, the gap between germline ends came to 17 bases. Germline CDR1 is MNHNS and CDR2 is SASEGT. This CDR3 is built from 15 residues. The CDR3 sequence is CASSDQGLYGNGYTF. In nucleotides, the CDR3 is TGTGCCAGCAGTGATCAGGGTCTCTATGGGAATGGCTACACCTTC.

This rearrangement joins TRBV7-2 to TRBJ1-3; D remains ambiguous. V was pared by 1 base and J by 0 bases, with 7 bases between. This CDR3 is 15 amino acids long. Germline CDR1 reads SGHTA; CDR2 reads FQGNSA. This chain's CDR3 is CASSLDGGSGNTIYF. The CDR3 nucleotides read TGTGCCAGCAGCTTAGATGGTGGCTCTGGAAACACCATATATTTT. Supplemented by reference TRBV7-2 and TRBJ1-3, the full variable domain reads GAGVSQSPSNKVTEKGKDVELRCDPISGHTALYWYRQSLGQGLEFLIYFQGNSAPDKSGLPSDRFSAERTGGSVSTLTIQRTQQEDSAVYLCASSLDGGSGNTIYFGEGSWLTVV.

The V call is TRBV7-8, the J call TRBJ1-5, with TRBD1 as a possible D gene (5 bases). V was trimmed by 3 bases and J by 5 bases, leaving 20 bases between them. Germline assignment: CDR1 SGHVS and CDR2 FQNEAQ. This CDR3 has 17 amino acids. Here the CDR3 DNA reads TGTGCCAGCAGCTTTAGAATATCCAGGGCGGTGGATCAGCCCCAGCATTTT. It yields the protein CASSFRISRAVDQPQHF.

This rearrangement joins TRBV7-9 to TRBJ2-1, with TRBD2 as a possible D gene (6 bases). The germline gives CDR1 SEHNR, CDR2 FQNEAQ (reference sequence). V lost 4 bases to trimming and J lost 0 bases, with 10 bases between them. CDR3 length equals 15 residues. The CDR3 reads CASSSFGSSYNEQFF. For the CDR3, the DNA is TGTGCCAGCAGCTCCTTCGGGAGCTCCTACAATGAGCAGTTCTTC.

V and J are TRBV18 and TRBJ2-5; 9 positions match TRBD2. Germline V gene data show CDR1 as KGHSH and CDR2 as LQKENI. J gave up 4 bases and V 4 bases, and 19 bases lay outside the gene matches. CDR3 length: 19 amino acids. CDR3 DNA sequence: TGTGCCAGCTCACGCTCTTCGCCAGTTAGCGGGAGATTTGTAGAGACCCAGTACTTC. Translated: CASSRSSPVSGRFVETQYF.

This chain uses TRBV5-4 with TRBJ2-5, with D uncertain. From germline, CDR1 is SGHNT and CDR2 YYREEE (reference sequence). The germline V and J ends were trimmed by 0 bases and 2 bases, with 14 bases remaining between them. The CDR3 spans 16 residues. The CDR3 nucleotides are TGTGCCAGCAGCTTGGACAATTGGTCCAAACAAGAGACCCAGTACTTC. It specifies CASSLDNWSKQETQYF.

The genes are TRBV19 and TRBJ2-1; a possible D gene is TRBD2 (5 bases). Trimming cost V 5 bases and J 10 bases, with 18 bases left between them. Per germline, CDR1 LNHDA and CDR2 SQIVND (reference sequence). The CDR3 extends over 14 amino acids. The chain's CDR3 is CASSGGLGMEEQFF. CDR3 sequence (DNA): TGTGCCAGTAGTGGCGGACTTGGGATGGAGGAGCAGTTCTTC.

This sequence joins TRBV7-9 and TRBJ2-5, with TRBD2 as a possible D gene (5 bases). V lost 0 bases and J 3 bases, leaving 11 bases between the germline ends. CDR3 length: 15 residues. Germline V gene lookup returns CDR1 SEHNR and CDR2 FQNEAQ (reference sequence). This chain's CDR3 is CASSLAPREKETQYF. CDR3 nucleotides: TGTGCCAGCAGCTTAGCACCAAGGGAGAAAGAGACCCAGTACTTC.

The chain carries TRBV5-1 and TRBJ2-2; tentative D call: TRBD1 (5 bases). V lost 6 bases, J lost 4 bases, and 22 bases lay in between. The germline V gene encodes CDR1 SGHRS and CDR2 YFSETQ. This CDR3 comprises 17 residues. The CDR3 is CASNFNSVGQGTGELFF. As DNA, the CDR3 is TGCGCCAGCAACTTTAATTCTGTCGGCCAGGGCACCGGGGAGCTGTTTTTT.

This chain links TRBV19 with TRBJ1-1, with TRBD1 as a possible D gene (6 bases). The CDR3 covers 14 residues. The ends were cut back, 5 bases at V and 1 base at J, with 11 bases in the middle. In germline, CDR1 is LNHDA, CDR2 SQIVND (reference sequence). CDR3 sequence reads: CASSPGTPNTEAFF. CDR3 in DNA: TGTGCCAGTAGTCCCGGGACACCGAACACTGAAGCTTTCTTT.